This T cell receptor beta chain originates from a study of T-cell memory formation after mild COVID-19. TCRdb re-called the 5' RACE reads through MiXCR, storing one row per CDR3 protein. The data contain some 320,000 distinct CDR3 sequences, about 13% of them singletons. A few counts support this clonotype. The clonotype originates from a man aged 18 to 30 who had mild COVID-19 (a few samples of this study predate the infection). Cell type and time point are not known. Sequencing input: PBMCs or a T cell subset sorted from them (not recorded which).

The CDR3 is CASSGLGPGGYTF. The DNA for the CDR3 is TGCGCCAGCAGCGGACTCGGCCCTGGGGGCTACACCTTC. The chain has TRBV4-1 and TRBJ1-2; D gene ambiguous. The CDR3 is made up of 13 amino acids. V lost 5 bases and J lost 8, with 15 bases in between. The germline CDR1 and CDR2 sequences are MGHRA and YSYEKL.